This passage covers 25 T cell receptor beta chains from one sample sequenced in a study of T-cell reconstitution after alpha-beta-depleted transplantation in children. It was with unique molecular identifiers that the TCRbeta library was prepared. TCRdb processed the PCR reads anew with MiXCR; each CDR3 protein has one entry. In the table there are 100,000 to 150,000 distinct CDR3 sequences, roughly 23% of which are singletons. Here the sequenced sample was PBMCs, mostly from graft donor cells, taken 180 days after TCRalphabeta/CD19-depleted stem cell transplant. Source of these receptors: a male patient aged 2 to 9 who had a stem cell transplant for chronic granulomatous disease, so the T cells may come from the graft donor.

J is TRBJ2-2 and V is TRBV9; unclear D gene. The germline V gene encodes CDR1 SGDLS and CDR2 YYNGEE. V lost 4 bases and J 0 bases, leaving 10 bases between the germline ends. The CDR3 length is 15 residues. The DNA for the CDR3 is TGTGCCAGCAGCCGGTACGGAACGAACACCGGGGAGCTGTTTTTT. As protein: CASSRYGTNTGELFF.

In this sample, this clonotype turned up a few times. The genes are TRBV10-3 and TRBJ2-1; no clear D. The V gene lost 0 bases and the J gene lost 9 bases, with 6 bases spanning the gap. Germline CDR1 ENHRY, CDR2 SYGVKD. CDR3 length equals 12 residues. The CDR3 nucleotides are TGTGCCATCAGTGAGTCCCAGACTGAGCAGTTCTTC. Protein product: CAISESQTEQFF.

CDR3 region: CASSLAHGTGRYF. The CDR3 DNA reads TGTGCCAGCAGTTTAGCCCACGGGACAGGACGGTATTTT. The chain carries TRBV12-3 or TRBV12-4 and TRBJ2-3; TRBD1 matches 8 bases. V was pared by 0 bases and J by 14 bases, with 7 bases of the junction left unmatched. This CDR3 spans 13 amino acids.

This clonotype came up many times. The V gene is TRBV29-1, the J gene TRBJ1-1; D call uncertain. Looked up from germline, CDR1 is SQVTM and CDR2 is ANQGSEA. Trimming shortened V by 4 bases and J by 4 bases, and 10 bases separated the two germline ends. The length of the CDR3 is 12 residues. The CDR3 nucleotides are TGCAGCGTTGCGGGAGGAGGCACTGAAGCTTTCTTT. Its translation is CSVAGGGTEAFF.

This clonotype was seen at least ten times. The V and J genes are TRBV15 and TRBJ2-7; 8 bases map to TRBD2. V lost 1 base to trimming and J lost 4 bases; unmatched junction nucleotides: 6. There are 15 residues in the CDR3. Germline CDR1 and CDR2: LNHNV and YYDKDF (reference sequence). The DNA for the CDR3 is TGTGCCACCAGCAGAGCTTGGCGGGAGGTGTACGAGCAGTACTTC. It codes for CATSRAWREVYEQYF.

The sample holds many counts of this clonotype. The V gene is TRBV9, the J gene TRBJ2-1, with a tentative D call TRBD2 (6 bases). Trimming removed 0 bases from V and 8 bases from J, with 12 bases in between. Germline V gene data show CDR1 as SGDLS and CDR2 as YYNGEE. This CDR3 spans 14 amino acids. CDR3: CASSVERVFDEQFF. The DNA for the CDR3 is TGTGCCAGCAGCGTAGAGCGGGTTTTCGATGAGCAGTTCTTC.

J is TRBJ2-3 and V is TRBV5-1; D is unresolved. V was cut by 7 bases and J by 2 bases, with 8 bases left in between. The CDR3 covers 12 residues. Germline V gene lookup returns CDR1 SGHRS and CDR2 YFSETQ. CDR3 in DNA: TGCGCCAGCCAAGGGTCCACAGATACGCAGTATTTT. Translation: CASQGSTDTQYF.

This clonotype appeared many times. The rearrangement links TRBV7-2 to TRBJ1-3, with a weak D call TRBD1 (5 bases). This CDR3 is built from 14 residues. Trimming shortened V by 5 bases and J by 0 bases, and 8 bases separated the two germline ends. Germline V gene lookup returns CDR1 SGHTA and CDR2 FQGNSA. DNA for the CDR3: TGTGCCAGCAGCCCAGGGTCCTCTGGAAACACCATATATTTT. This translates into CASSPGSSGNTIYF.

This chain uses TRBV20-1 with TRBJ2-7, with 7 bases lining up with TRBD1. The CDR3 extends over 15 amino acids. CDR1 and CDR2 (germline): DFQATT, SNEGSKA (reference sequence). V shed 0 bases, J shed 3 bases, and the junction held 8 bases outside the gene matches. This chain's CDR3 is CSARDPTGMNYEQYF. The DNA for the CDR3 is TGCAGTGCTAGAGATCCGACAGGGATGAACTACGAGCAGTACTTC.

This clonotype was seen at least ten times. The chain is built from TRBV20-1 and TRBJ1-4; D is ambiguous. The germline gives CDR1 DFQATT, CDR2 SNEGSKA (reference sequence). This CDR3 spans 14 amino acids. V was pared by 2 bases and J by 8 bases, with 15 bases between. DNA of the CDR3: TGCAGTGCTAGACAATTTCGGAGTGGAGAAAAACTGTTTTTT. Translation gives CSARQFRSGEKLFF.

The rearrangement joins TRBV7-9 to TRBJ2-3; D ambiguous. The CDR3 loop spans 14 amino acids. With 0 bases removed from V and 5 bases from J, the gap between germline ends came to 9 bases. The germline gives CDR1 SEHNR, CDR2 FQNEAQ (reference sequence). The CDR3 DNA is TGTGCCAGCAGCTTAGCGGACGGATTAGATACGCAGTATTTT. Translated, it gives CASSLADGLDTQYF. Filled out from reference TRBV7-9 and TRBJ2-3, the complete variable domain reads DTGVSQNPRHKITKRGQNVTFRCDPISEHNRLYWYRQTLGQGPEFLTYFQNEAQLEKSRLLSDRFSAERPKGSFSTLEIQRTEQGDSAMYLCASSLADGLDTQYFGPGTRLTVL.

The table lists this clonotype with many counts. The CDR3 sequence is CSARDTDRYSNQPQHF. The CDR3 DNA is TGCAGTGCTAGAGATACCGACAGGTATAGCAATCAGCCCCAGCATTTT. This chain uses TRBV20-1 with TRBJ1-5; a weak D match, TRBD1 (6 bases). Per germline, CDR1 DFQATT and CDR2 SNEGSKA (reference sequence). The CDR3 totals 16 residues. V was cut by 0 bases and J by 0 bases, with 12 bases left in between.

This chain connects TRBV7-7 to TRBJ1-5; D remains unclear. The germline CDR1 and CDR2 sequences are SSHAT and FNYEAQ (reference sequence). The CDR3 spans 15 residues. The CDR3 nucleotides are TGTGCTAGTCTTCTCGATAGGGAATACAATCAGCCCCAGCATTTT. Translating gives CASLLDREYNQPQHF.

The genes are TRBV7-9 and TRBJ2-7; D is uncertain. The CDR3 has 12 amino acids. Trimming pared 5 bases from V and 3 bases from J, leaving 8 bases between. The germline gives CDR1 SEHNR, CDR2 FQNEAQ (reference sequence). Here the CDR3 reads CASSPDLYEQYF. CDR3 DNA: TGTGCCAGCAGCCCCGACCTCTACGAGCAGTACTTC.

Only a few counts were recorded for this clonotype. The chain carries TRBV29-1 and TRBJ1-5; the D gene is possibly TRBD1 (5 bases). With 6 bases removed from V and 1 base from J, the gap between germline ends came to 13 bases. The CDR3 covers 14 residues. Germline values: CDR1 SQVTM, CDR2 ANQGSEA. CDR3 DNA: TGCAGCGTAACTCGGGGGGACAGCAATCAGCCCCAGCATTTT. This encodes CSVTRGDSNQPQHF. Combining the CDR3 with reference TRBV29-1 and TRBJ1-5 gives the whole variable domain SAVISQKPSRDICQRGTSLTIQCQVDSQVTMMFWYRQQPGQSLTLIATANQGSEATYESGFVIDKFPISRPNLTFSTLTVSNMSPEDSSIYLCSVTRGDSNQPQHFGDGTRLSIL.

The sample holds many counts of this clonotype. This sequence joins TRBV7-9 and TRBJ2-1; 8 bases align to TRBD2. The CDR3 has 14 amino acids. Germline assignment: CDR1 SEHNR and CDR2 FQNEAQ (reference sequence). Trimming took 5 bases from V and 7 from J; bases not matched to a gene: 7. The CDR3 DNA reads as TGTGCCAGCAGCCGAAGCGGGAGTAGAAATGAGCAGTTCTTC. It encodes CASSRSGSRNEQFF.

The chain joins TRBV15 to TRBJ1-5; the match to TRBD1 covers 9 bases. V was pared by 2 bases and J by 5 bases, with 1 base of the junction left unmatched. The CDR3 extends over 14 amino acids. In germline, CDR1 is LNHNV, CDR2 YYDKDF (reference sequence). The CDR3 nucleotides read TGTGCCACCAGCAGACGGACAGGGGATCAGCCCCAGCATTTT. As protein: CATSRRTGDQPQHF.

In its sample, this clonotype was seen a few times. This sequence joins TRBV12-3 or TRBV12-4 and TRBJ2-2; 9 positions agree with TRBD1. After removal of 3 bases from V and 4 bases from J, the junction contained 24 bases not matched to a gene. The CDR3 length is 22 residues. For the CDR3, the DNA is TGTGCCAGCAGTTTCCCCCGCCGGGACAGGGTTCGGACCCAGCTCGGCACCGGGGAGCTGTTTTTT. This gives the protein CASSFPRRDRVRTQLGTGELFF.

This clonotype turned up a few times. This chain links TRBV5-6 with TRBJ2-3; unclear D gene. In germline, CDR1 is SGHDT, CDR2 YYEEEE. V was pared by 4 bases and J by 5 bases, with 5 bases between. CDR3 length: 11 amino acids. The CDR3 sequence: CASSRRDTQYF. The CDR3 DNA reads as TGTGCCAGCAGCCGGAGAGATACGCAGTATTTT.

This clonotype came up many times. The J gene is TRBJ2-7, the V gene TRBV29-1, with D possibly TRBD1 on 6 matching bases. V lost 5 bases and J 4 bases, leaving 12 bases between the germline ends. CDR3 length: 12 amino acids. Germline loops: CDR1 SQVTM, CDR2 ANQGSEA. The CDR3 region has the DNA TGCAGCGTTCACGTAAGGGGGTACGAGCAGTACTTC. Its translation: CSVHVRGYEQYF.

J is TRBJ2-3 and V is TRBV29-1; D tentatively reads TRBD1 or TRBD2 (5 bases each). The germline V gene encodes CDR1 SQVTM and CDR2 ANQGSEA. V lost 4 bases to trimming and J lost 5 bases, with 10 bases between them. The CDR3 is made up of 12 amino acids. In nucleotides, the CDR3 is TGCAGCGTTGCCGGGACCGAAGATACGCAGTATTTT. It encodes CSVAGTEDTQYF.

This clonotype was seen ten or more times. The genes are TRBV20-1 and TRBJ2-1; 8 positions agree with TRBD2. The CDR3 contains 13 residues. Germline V gives CDR1 DFQATT, CDR2 SNEGSKA (reference sequence). V lost 6 bases and J lost 6; bases outside the gene matches: 7. The CDR3 protein is CSAERGSLNEQFF. The CDR3 DNA is TGCAGTGCAGAGCGGGGGTCCCTCAATGAGCAGTTCTTC.

In this sample, this clonotype turned up a few times. The CDR3 here is CASSPARRLTDTQYF. For the CDR3, the DNA is TGCGCCAGCAGTCCTGCCAGGAGGCTCACAGATACGCAGTATTTT. This sequence joins TRBV10-2 and TRBJ2-3; TRBD2 is a possible D gene (5 bases). Per germline, CDR1 WSHSY and CDR2 SAAADI. V was cut by 5 bases and J by 2 bases, with 14 bases left in between. The CDR3 loop spans 15 amino acids.

In its sample, this clonotype was seen a few times. V gene TRBV7-7 combines with J gene TRBJ2-5, with D perhaps matching TRBD2 (6 bases). The CDR3 consists of 13 residues. V was pared by 2 bases and J by 5 bases, with 9 bases between. From germline, CDR1 is SSHAT and CDR2 FNYEAQ (reference sequence). CDR3 sequence: CASSLSTRETQYF. In DNA form, the CDR3 reads TGTGCCAGCAGCTTATCGACTAGGGAGACCCAGTACTTC.

This clonotype was observed many times. The V call is TRBV20-1, the J call TRBJ2-3; no firm D call. Trimming took 3 bases from V and 3 from J, leaving 13 bases between them. Germline V lookup: CDR1 DFQATT, CDR2 SNEGSKA (reference sequence). This CDR3 spans 14 amino acids. CDR3 bases: TGCAGTGCTAGCCCCTTGGCCAGAACAGATACGCAGTATTTT. The encoded protein is CSASPLARTDTQYF.